These 29 T cell receptor beta chains were sequenced from one sample in a study of cytomegalovirus exposure and HLA in healthy donors. The primer mix had 60 Vbeta and 13 Jbeta primers. Only in-frame clones appear in the TCRdb table, and some are missing; sequencing was by immunoSEQ multiplex PCR. The sample records some 150,000 clones, over 70% being singletons. Sequencing was performed on PBMCs. These receptors were collected from a woman aged 35 to 49 in good health and CMV-seronegative.

Here the CDR3 DNA reads TGCGCCAGCAGTAGGGACAGGGGGCAGGGCGAGCAGTACTTC. Residues: CASSRDRGQGEQYF. The rearrangement joins TRBV5-1 to TRBJ2-7; the match to TRBD1 covers 12 bases. Per germline, CDR1 SGHRS and CDR2 YFSETQ. The junction had 6 bases not matched to a gene; V was cut back by 5 bases and J by 6 bases. The CDR3 sequence is 14 residues long.

The chain links TRBV30 to TRBJ2-5; perhaps TRBD1 as D (5 bases). The CDR3 totals 14 residues. Trimming removed 3 bases at V and 5 bases at J, with 16 bases between. Germline V lookup: CDR1 GTSNPN, CDR2 SVGIG (reference sequence). For the CDR3, the DNA is TGTGCCTGGAGCGCCAGGACAATTCAGGAGACCCAGTACTTC. The encoded protein is CAWSARTIQETQYF.

The CDR3 region is CASSPERSGQGREAFF. The CDR3 DNA reads TGCGCCAGCAGCCCAGAAAGATCGGGACAGGGGAGAGAAGCTTTCTTT. The V call is TRBV5-1, the J call TRBJ1-1; TRBD1 matches 10 bases. The V gene's germline CDR1 is SGHRS and CDR2 YFSETQ. The CDR3 has 16 amino acids. The junction had 14 bases not matched to a gene; V was cut back by 4 bases and J by 8 bases.

The rearrangement links TRBV5-1 to TRBJ2-7; D may be TRBD1 (6 bases). The germline gives CDR1 SGHRS, CDR2 YFSETQ. This CDR3 region has 15 residues. Trimming cost V 0 bases and J 2 bases, with 12 bases left between them. The CDR3 spells CASSLGPGETYEQYF. The CDR3 region has the DNA TGCGCCAGCAGCTTGGGGCCAGGGGAAACCTACGAGCAGTACTTC. The whole variable domain, remainder taken from reference TRBV5-1 and TRBJ2-7, is KAGVTQTPRYLIKTRGQQVTLSCSPISGHRSVSWYQQTPGQGLQFLFEYFSETQRNKGNFPGRFSGRQFSNSRSEMNVSTLELGDSALYLCASSLGPGETYEQYFGPGTRLTVT.

This clone showed up just a few times. V is TRBV2 and J is TRBJ2-5; the match to TRBD2 covers 9 bases. The CDR3 spans 16 residues. CDR1 SNHLY and CDR2 FYNNEI come from the germline V gene. The trim removed 8 bases at V and 2 bases at J, leaving 12 bases unmatched. CDR3 nucleotide sequence: TGTGCCAGCGGTAGAGGCGGTAGCGGGGGACAAGAGACCCAGTACTTC. As protein: CASGRGGSGGQETQYF.

The gene calls are TRBV10-1 and TRBJ1-1; D not resolved. Per the germline V gene, CDR1 is WNHNN and CDR2 is SYGVQD (reference sequence). The CDR3 length is 13 residues. Trimming took 6 bases from V and 5 from J, leaving 13 bases between them. The chain's CDR3 is CASSNRERTEAFF. CDR3 DNA: TGCGCCAGCAGCAATAGGGAGAGAACTGAAGCTTTCTTT.

This clone appeared a few times. The genes are TRBV13 and TRBJ1-1, with TRBD1 matching over 8 bases. V lost 3 bases and J lost 5; bases outside the gene matches: 11. CDR1 and CDR2 (germline): PRHDT, FYEKMQ (reference sequence). CDR3 length equals 16 residues. DNA for the CDR3: TGTGCCAGCAGCTTGTTCTCGACAGGGGATCGGACTGAAGCTTTCTTT. Its protein is CASSLFSTGDRTEAFF.

This clone was recorded only once. The rearrangement joins TRBV15 to TRBJ1-2, with D perhaps TRBD1 (5 bases). Trimming stripped 0 bases from V and 5 bases from J, with 19 bases between. Germline V CDR1 and CDR2: LNHNV, YYDKDF (reference sequence). The CDR3 is 17 residues long. Here the CDR3 reads CATSRDYRSLTEYGYTF. The CDR3 bases are TGTGCCACCAGCAGAGATTACAGGTCCCTAACAGAGTATGGCTACACCTTC.

The V and J genes are TRBV5-6 and TRBJ2-3; 9 nucleotides agree with TRBD2. Germline V gives CDR1 SGHDT, CDR2 YYEEEE. The CDR3 spans 16 residues. V dropped 0 bases and J dropped 8; count of bases not matched to a gene: 10. The CDR3 loop is CASSLGSRGGARTQYF. DNA for the CDR3: TGTGCCAGCAGCTTGGGGTCTCGCGGGGGGGCCCGTACGCAGTATTTT.

The chain has TRBV13 and TRBJ2-1; D uncertain. Trimming left V 5 bases short and J 9 bases short, with 11 bases between. CDR3 length: 12 residues. CDR1 is PRHDT and CDR2 is FYEKMQ in the germline V gene (reference sequence). The CDR3 loop is CASSPRVGEQFF. The CDR3 bases are TGTGCCAGCAGCCCCCGGGTGGGTGAGCAGTTCTTC.

This clone appeared a few times. The rearrangement joins TRBV7-9 to TRBJ2-1; D unclear. The CDR3 spans 14 residues. Trimming stripped 5 bases from V and 5 bases from J, with 13 bases between. Looked up from germline, CDR1 is SEHNR and CDR2 is FQNEAQ (reference sequence). DNA of the CDR3: TGTGCCAGCAGCCTTCTAGAAATTGACAATGAGCAGTTCTTC. It is translated as CASSLLEIDNEQFF.

The chain uses TRBV5-1 and TRBJ2-2, with 10 bases fitting TRBD2. The germline V gene has CDR1 SGHRS and CDR2 YFSETQ. J lost 5 bases, V lost 1 base, and 5 bases had no gene match. The CDR3 has 16 residues. In nucleotides, the CDR3 is TGCGCCAGCAGCTTGTTTGGTAGCGGGGGGACCGGGGAGCTGTTTTTT. It is translated as CASSLFGSGGTGELFF.

In the case of this clone: Its ends do not fully match the called genes, so a read error is possible. The J gene is TRBJ1-1, the V gene TRBV9; D might be TRBD1 (5 bases). This CDR3 comprises 10 residues. Per the germline V gene, CDR1 is SGDLS and CDR2 is YYNGEE. The CDR3 spells CASSATVSSF. CDR3 nucleotide sequence: TGTGCCAGCAGCGCGACAGTTTCCTCTTTT.

The rearrangement uses TRBV5-1 and TRBJ2-6; TRBD1 matches 7 bases. Germline V gives CDR1 SGHRS, CDR2 YFSETQ. CDR3 size: 16 residues. V lost 2 bases and J lost 2; bases outside the gene matches: 4. The CDR3: CASSFEGATGANVLTF. In DNA, the CDR3 is TGCGCCAGCAGCTTCGAGGGGGCGACTGGGGCCAACGTCCTGACTTTC.

The chain employs TRBV18 and TRBJ2-2; D perhaps matches TRBD1 (5 bases). The ends were cut back, 4 bases at V and 2 bases at J, with 11 bases in the middle. Germline V gives CDR1 KGHSH, CDR2 LQKENI. This CDR3 is built from 15 residues. CDR3 in DNA: TGTGCCAGCTCACACGACAGAAAAAACACCGGGGAGCTGTTTTTT. Its translation: CASSHDRKNTGELFF.

The chain employs TRBV11-3 and TRBJ2-1; 7 nucleotides line up with TRBD1. Germline lookup yields CDR1 SGHNT and CDR2 YENEEA. The CDR3 is made up of 14 amino acids. J lost 8 bases, V lost 5 bases, and 9 bases had no gene match. The CDR3 DNA follows: TGTGCCAGCAGCCCAACGGCAGGGGGTCATGAGCAGTTCTTC. Its protein is CASSPTAGGHEQFF.

This chain uses TRBV2 with TRBJ2-1; 8 bases match TRBD1. The CDR3 loop spans 13 amino acids. V shed 8 bases, J shed 5 bases, and the junction held 5 bases outside the gene matches. In germline, CDR1 is SNHLY, CDR2 FYNNEI. DNA of the CDR3: TGTGCCAGCGCCGGGACAGGAAACAATGAGCAGTTCTTC. Amino acid sequence: CASAGTGNNEQFF.

DNA for the CDR3: TGTGCCATCAGTGAGTCGCGAGAAGCTAACTATGGCTACACCTTC. As protein: CAISESREANYGYTF. The rearrangement links TRBV10-3 to TRBJ1-2; D gene unclear. The CDR3 is 15 residues long. Germline V gene sequence: CDR1 ENHRY, CDR2 SYGVKD. Deletions cut 0 bases from V and 0 bases from J, with 8 bases between.

This chain uses TRBV6-4 with TRBJ1-1; 9 bases map to TRBD1. The CDR3 sequence is 14 residues long. Trimming removed 4 bases from V and 9 bases from J; junction bases left unmatched: 9. Germline CDR1 MRHNA, CDR2 SNTAGT. CDR3 sequence: CASSGIPGQGKAFF. The CDR3 DNA reads as TGTGCCAGCAGTGGAATCCCGGGACAGGGCAAAGCTTTCTTT.

The chain uses TRBV7-9 and TRBJ1-1, with a possible D match to TRBD1 (6 bases). Germline V gene data show CDR1 as SEHNR and CDR2 as FQNEAQ (reference sequence). Trimming took off 5 bases at V and 3 bases at J, with 13 bases between the two ends. The CDR3 is 14 amino acids. CDR3 in DNA: TGTGCCAGCAGCCCGGGGGGCGCGGACACTGAAGCTTTCTTT. It specifies CASSPGGADTEAFF.

The V and J genes are TRBV25-1 and TRBJ2-5; the D gene is possibly TRBD1 (5 bases). TRBJ2-7 explains the end of the DNA better; the J call may be wrong. Germline CDR1 MGHDK, CDR2 SYGVNS. The CDR3 length is 14 residues. The CDR3 sequence is CASSEYRDSYEQYF. CDR3 in DNA: TGTGCCAGCAGTGAATACCGCGACAGCTACGAGCAGTACTTC.

CDR3 amino acids: CASSYFRGSNQPQHF. CDR3 DNA: TGTGCCAGCAGTTACTTCAGGGGAAGCAATCAGCCCCAGCATTTT. The V call is TRBV6-5, the J call TRBJ1-5; possibly TRBD1 for D (6 bases). This CDR3 region has 15 residues. Deletions cut 1 base from V and 1 base from J, with 8 bases between. Per germline, CDR1 MNHEY and CDR2 SVGAGI.

This clone showed up just once. The rearrangement uses TRBV6-1 and TRBJ2-7, with TRBD1 matching over 11 bases. The CDR3 runs 15 residues. CDR1 and CDR2 from the germline V gene are MNHNS and SASEGT. Germline trimming cut 5 bases from V and 6 bases from J; bases unmatched to any gene: 9. The CDR3 DNA sequence: TGTGCCAGCAGTCGACTCGGGACAGGGGGTGGCGAGCAGTACTTC. This codes for CASSRLGTGGGEQYF.

This sequence joins TRBV18 and TRBJ1-1, with D tentatively TRBD1 (6 bases). The germline V gene has CDR1 KGHSH and CDR2 LQKENI. V was trimmed by 5 bases and J by 0 bases, leaving 10 bases between them. This CDR3 comprises 14 residues. The CDR3 coding sequence is TGTGCCAGCTCAGCGGGGGCCCTGAACACTGAAGCTTTCTTT. Translation gives CASSAGALNTEAFF. Combining the CDR3 with reference TRBV18 and TRBJ1-1 gives the whole variable domain NAGVMQNPRHLVRRRGQEARLRCSPMKGHSHVYWYRQLPEEGLKFMVYLQKENIIDESGMPKERFSAEFPKEGPSILRIQQVVRGDSAAYFCASSAGALNTEAFFGQGTRLTVV.

The chain links TRBV15 to TRBJ1-2; TRBD1 agrees at 8 bases. V lost 1 base and J lost 1; bases outside the gene matches: 5. Germline V gene data show CDR1 as LNHNV and CDR2 as YYDKDF (reference sequence). This CDR3 has 16 residues. The CDR3 sequence is CATSRGGDRINYGYTF. The CDR3 DNA is TGTGCCACCAGCAGAGGGGGGGACAGGATTAACTATGGCTACACCTTC.

This rearrangement joins TRBV25-1 to TRBJ1-2, with a tentative D call TRBD1 (6 bases). CDR1 MGHDK and CDR2 SYGVNS come from the germline V gene. Trimming took 6 bases from V and 1 from J, leaving 15 bases between them. The CDR3 loop spans 15 amino acids. CDR3 residues: CASSETGLYNYGYTF. The CDR3 DNA reads as TGTGCCAGCAGCGAAACAGGGCTCTATAACTATGGCTACACCTTC.

The chain couples TRBV6-1 to TRBJ2-7; D might be TRBD1 (6 bases). This CDR3 is built from 12 residues. Germline V gene sequence: CDR1 MNHNS, CDR2 SASEGT. The V end was cut by 6 bases, the J end by 11 bases, with 17 bases between. The CDR3, as DNA: TGTGCCAGCAGGATCGTAGGGGACAACAAGTACTTC. Its translation is CASRIVGDNKYF.

The gene calls are TRBV10-3 and TRBJ2-7; a possible D gene is TRBD2 (6 bases). CDR1 is ENHRY, CDR2 SYGVKD, per germline. V lost 11 bases and J 3 bases, leaving 17 bases between the germline ends. The CDR3 extends over 13 amino acids. The CDR3 bases are TGTGCCTCTTGGGACTCTTCCTACTACGAGCAGTACTTC. Its protein is CASWDSSYYEQYF.

This sequence joins TRBV19 and TRBJ2-3; 9 nucleotides align to TRBD1. The germline V gene has CDR1 LNHDA and CDR2 SQIVND (reference sequence). The CDR3 covers 16 residues. With V trimmed by 10 bases and J by 2 bases, 13 bases remained unmatched. The DNA of the CDR3 is TGTGCCACATGCGACAGGGGGGGCCTCATCACAGATACGCAGTATTTT. It yields the protein CATCDRGGLITDTQYF.